A selection of T cell receptor beta chains follows, all from one sample in a study of regulatory T cells in long-lasting Graves disease. TCRdb processed the multiplex PCR reads anew with MiXCR; each CDR3 protein has one entry. The repertoire holds 500,000 or so distinct CDR3 sequences, with about 16% as singletons. This same sample was also taken into another study, of T cells in Graves' hyperthyroidism and ophthalmopathy.

The specimen was peripheral blood mononuclear cells (PBMCs), collected at new diagnosis, from a patient treated with antithyroid drugs. These receptor sequences come from a woman aged 40 to 65 with Graves disease. CDR3s include the opening cysteine and the closing phenylalanine or tryptophan. D genes are given only for firm matches. Some rows have no size entry. The others give once, few or many, or a class for an expanded clone.

clone_size | j_call | v_call | d_call | cdr3_aa | cdr3_nt
few | TRBJ2-1 | TRBV15 | . | CATSTNSWDVPAGEQFF | TGTGCCACCAGCACTAACTCTTGGGACGTCCCTGCGGGTGAGCAGTTCTTC
few | TRBJ1-5 | TRBV30 | . | CAWSSGTSNQPQHF | TGTGCCTGGAGTTCCGGGACTAGCAATCAGCCCCAGCATTTT
. | TRBJ1-4 | TRBV12-5 | . | CASGLDGGFEKLFF | TGTGCTAGTGGTTTAGACGGGGGGTTCGAAAAACTGTTTTTT
many | TRBJ1-2 | TRBV27 | . | CASRRGRANYGYTF | TGTGCCAGCAGGAGGGGTAGGGCTAACTATGGCTACACCTTC
. | TRBJ2-2 | TRBV11-3 | . | CASTLGEPITGELFF | TGTGCCAGCACCCTAGGGGAGCCGATCACCGGGGAGCTGTTTTTT
few | TRBJ2-3 | TRBV10-1 | . | CASSGDSLGTQYF | TGCGCCAGCAGTGGAGACTCCCTCGGGACGCAGTATTTT
many | TRBJ2-2 | TRBV30 | . | CAWSSYPGSTLGELFF | TGTGCCTGGAGTTCATATCCGGGGTCAACGTTAGGGGAGCTGTTTTTT
. | TRBJ1-6 | TRBV5-5 | . | CASSLWGGGTNSPLHF | TGTGCCAGCAGCTTGTGGGGGGGGGGGACTAATTCACCCCTCCACTTT
many | TRBJ1-5 | TRBV18 | . | CASSSGGPNQPQHF | TGTGCCAGCTCATCGGGGGGGCCCAATCAGCCCCAGCATTTT
. | TRBJ2-3 | TRBV5-4 | . | CASSSPTGGPWYF | TGTGCCAGCAGCTCTCCTACGGGGGGCCCATGGTATTTT
many | TRBJ2-5 | TRBV18 | . | CASSLRRGQETQYF | TGTGCCAGCTCACTACGGAGGGGGCAAGAGACCCAGTACTTC
few | TRBJ1-3 | TRBV6-2/TRBV6-3 | . | CASSSNGGSGNTIYF | TGTGCCAGCAGTTCCAACGGGGGCTCTGGAAACACCATATATTTT
few | TRBJ1-2 | TRBV5-1 | TRBD1 | CASSSLLARDRARGYGYTF | TGCGCCAGCAGCTCCCTGCTCGCGCGGGACAGGGCGCGAGGTTATGGCTACACCTTC
few | TRBJ2-3 | TRBV20-1 | . | CSAQRDIPQDTQYF | TGCAGTGCTCAACGGGACATTCCACAAGATACGCAGTATTTT
few | TRBJ2-3 | TRBV2 | TRBD2 | CASSGLSGGAVDTQYF | TGTGCCAGCAGTGGCTTGAGCGGGGGGGCCGTAGATACGCAGTATTTT
. | TRBJ2-7 | TRBV5-1 | TRBD2 | CASSGGLAGEHEQYF | TGCGCCAGCAGCGGGGGACTAGCGGGGGAGCACGAGCAGTACTTC